The 7 T cell receptor beta chains reported below all come from one sample, sequenced in a study of cytomegalovirus exposure and HLA in healthy donors. PCR was performed using 60 Vbeta and 13 Jbeta primers. Measured with immunoSEQ multiplex PCR; TCRdb has only the in-frame clones, and not every one. Here the sample spans around 98,000 clones, about two thirds being singletons. Sequenced input: PBMCs. These receptors came from a man aged 50 or older in good health and CMV-seronegative.

J is TRBJ1-3 and V is TRBV7-8, with 7 positions matching TRBD1. CDR1 is SGHVS and CDR2 is FQNEAQ in the germline V gene. V shed 5 bases and J 0 bases; nucleotides not matched to a gene: 4. This CDR3 has 15 residues. Here the CDR3 reads CASSLNRGSGNTIYF. The CDR3 DNA reads TGTGCCAGCAGCCTCAACAGGGGCTCTGGAAACACCATATATTTT.

The rearrangement links TRBV5-4 to TRBJ1-3, with D unclear. This CDR3 is 16 amino acids long. Trimming left V 0 bases short and J 4 bases short, with 14 bases between. CDR1 is SGHNT, CDR2 YYREEE, per germline (reference sequence). This chain's CDR3 is CASSLAYTGLGNTIYF. The CDR3 DNA follows: TGTGCCAGCAGCTTGGCCTACACGGGATTAGGAAACACCATATATTTT.

This clone was seen more than once but under ten times. The chain recombines TRBV5-4 with TRBJ2-2, with 9 bases that match TRBD1. The CDR3 sequence is 15 residues long. Germline V gene sequence: CDR1 SGHNT, CDR2 YYREEE (reference sequence). V dropped 2 bases and J dropped 7; count of bases not matched to a gene: 6. The DNA of the CDR3 is TGTGCCAGCAGCTTTAACAGGGGGCAGGACGGGGAGCTGTTTTTT. It encodes CASSFNRGQDGELFF.

This chain connects TRBV10-1 to TRBJ2-2; D is uncertain. Germline loops: CDR1 WNHNN, CDR2 SYGVQD (reference sequence). Trimming left V 4 bases short and J 1 base short, with 7 bases between. This CDR3 spans 14 amino acids. Here the CDR3 DNA reads TGCGCCAGCAGTGGCGAGGTGAACACCGGGGAGCTGTTTTTT. Protein: CASSGEVNTGELFF.

The genes are TRBV5-5 and TRBJ2-7, with 7 bases fitting TRBD1. With 4 bases clipped from V and 4 bases from J, the junction kept 2 bases outside the gene matches. The CDR3 is 12 residues long. Per the germline V gene, CDR1 is SGHKS and CDR2 is YYEKEE (reference sequence). The CDR3 DNA follows: TGTGCCAGCAGCCTGACAGGGTACGAGCAGTACTTC. Residues: CASSLTGYEQYF.

The chain recombines TRBV6-5 with TRBJ1-1; D not resolved. CDR3 length: 15 residues. Germline loops: CDR1 MNHEY, CDR2 SVGAGI. Between the trimmed V and J ends, which lost 0 bases and 5 bases, there was a span of 13 bases. The CDR3 nucleotides read TGTGCCAGCAGTTACTCATCCAGGCGGGAGACTGAAGCTTTCTTT. Encoded protein: CASSYSSRRETEAFF.

V and J are TRBV6-6 and TRBJ2-7; D is unclear. The V gene lost 4 bases and the J gene lost 2 bases, with 9 bases spanning the gap. Germline V lookup: CDR1 MNHNY, CDR2 SVGAGI (reference sequence). This CDR3 comprises 13 residues. The CDR3 loop reads CASSSISAYEQYF. For the CDR3, the DNA is TGTGCCAGCAGTTCTATTTCGGCCTACGAGCAGTACTTC.